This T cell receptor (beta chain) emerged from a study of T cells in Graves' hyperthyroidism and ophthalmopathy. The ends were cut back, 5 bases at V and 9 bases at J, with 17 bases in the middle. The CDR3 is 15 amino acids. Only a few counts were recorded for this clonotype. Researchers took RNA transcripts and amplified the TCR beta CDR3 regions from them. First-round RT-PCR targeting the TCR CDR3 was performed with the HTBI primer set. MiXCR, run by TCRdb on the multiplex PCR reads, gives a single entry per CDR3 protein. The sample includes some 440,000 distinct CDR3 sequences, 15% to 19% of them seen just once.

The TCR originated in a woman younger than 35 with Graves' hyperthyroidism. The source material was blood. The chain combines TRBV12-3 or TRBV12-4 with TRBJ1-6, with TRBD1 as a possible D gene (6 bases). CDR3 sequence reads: CASSPGQTTRSPLHF. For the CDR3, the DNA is TGTGCCAGCAGTCCCGGACAGACTACTCGTTCACCCCTCCACTTT.